This T cell receptor (beta chain) was retrieved from a study of OX40 agonist ivuxolimab in advanced cancers. Trimming took off 3 bases at V and 0 bases at J, with 8 bases between the two ends. The CDR3 runs 14 residues. Germline V gives CDR1 LNHDA, CDR2 SQIVND (reference sequence). TCRdb keeps only in-frame clones here, not all; method: immunoSEQ multiplex PCR. The table has around 69,000 clones, 80% to 90% seen once; the top ten hold 5.5% to 6.5%. The clonotype comes from an adult with an advanced solid tumor such as melanoma, head and neck, liver or kidney cancer. Specimen: CD4+ or CD8+ T cells sorted from blood, collected in a trial of the OX40 agonist ivuxolimab. This chain connects TRBV19 to TRBJ1-1; a possible D gene is TRBD1 (5 bases). The CDR3 nucleotides are TGTGCCAGTAGTATGGGGCAGGTGAACACTGAAGCTTTCTTT. This translates into CASSMGQVNTEAFF.